These 5 T cell receptor beta chains were sequenced from one sample in a study of T cell responses to AZD1222 COVID-19 vaccine. Repertoires were generated with immunoSEQ multiplex PCR, while TCRdb's copy carries only in-frame clones and drops some. The sample has tens of thousands of clones; roughly 90% are singletons. The material sequenced was peripheral blood, taken 28 days after the second AZD1222 dose. The receptors come from an adult who received the AZD1222 COVID-19 vaccine.

This chain connects TRBV6-5 to TRBJ1-6; D is undetermined. The CDR3 spans 15 residues. V lost 7 bases and J lost 2, with 12 bases in between. Germline V lookup: CDR1 MNHEY, CDR2 SVGAGI. Here the CDR3 reads CASNPDYTYNSPLHF. In DNA form, the CDR3 reads TGTGCCAGCAACCCCGATTACACCTATAATTCACCCCTCCACTTT.

This sequence joins TRBV27 and TRBJ2-7; 10 positions match TRBD2. Germline loops: CDR1 MNHEY, CDR2 SMNVEV (reference sequence). The CDR3 is 16 amino acids. Trimming took 3 bases from V and 4 from J; bases not matched to a gene: 9. The CDR3, as DNA: TGTGCCAGCAGTTTGCTTAGCGGGGGGACCTGGTACGAGCAGTACTTC. Translating it yields CASSLLSGGTWYEQYF.

J is TRBJ2-7 and V is TRBV27; 9 bases agree with TRBD1. CDR1 and CDR2 from the germline V gene are MNHEY and SMNVEV (reference sequence). The CDR3 runs to 15 residues. V dropped 1 base and J dropped 5; count of bases not matched to a gene: 6. In DNA form, the CDR3 reads TGTGCCAGCAGTTTATTCCCCGGGACAGGGAACGAGCAGTACTTC. Its protein is CASSLFPGTGNEQYF.

By frequency in the sample, this clone is medium-sized. This chain links TRBV11-2 with TRBJ1-1; D is ambiguous. CDR3 length equals 14 residues. Germline-derived CDR1 and CDR2 are SGHAT and FQNNGV. The V end was cut by 2 bases, the J end by 4 bases, with 11 bases between. The CDR3 reads CASSLMGWTTEAFF. The CDR3 bases are TGTGCCAGCAGCTTAATGGGGTGGACCACTGAAGCTTTCTTT. Full variable domain (missing parts from reference TRBV11-2 and TRBJ1-1): EAGVAQSPRYKIIEKRQSVAFWCNPISGHATLYWYQQILGQGPKLLIQFQNNGVVDDSQLPKDRFSAERLKGVDSTLKIQPAKLEDSAVYLCASSLMGWTTEAFFGQGTRLTVV.

The chain uses TRBV6-6 and TRBJ1-6; possible D gene TRBD1, 5 bases. This CDR3 contains 13 residues. Between the trimmed V and J ends, which lost 7 bases and 7 bases, there was a span of 11 bases. Germline-derived CDR1 and CDR2 are MNHNY and SVGAGI (reference sequence). Here the CDR3 reads CASILRGNSPLHF. The CDR3 DNA sequence: TGTGCCAGCATCTTAAGGGGAAATTCACCCCTCCACTTT.